This TCR beta chain is drawn from a study of control samples from healthy donors and cancer patients. The CDR3 is 14 amino acids. Germline assignment: CDR1 KGHSH and CDR2 LQKENI. V was cut by 8 bases and J by 0 bases, with 11 bases left in between. The repertoire was sequenced with immunoSEQ multiplex PCR; TCRdb's copy has only in-frame clones and lacks some. This sample has about 120,000 clones, with roughly 92% found just once. Sequenced sample: blood. This TCR was recovered from a man aged 25-45 years in good health. V usage is TRBV18 and J usage is TRBJ2-4; maybe TRBD2 (5 bases). CDR3 amino acids: CASGVEVAKNIQYF. The CDR3 coding sequence is TGTGCCAGCGGGGTGGAGGTAGCCAAAAACATTCAGTACTTC. The whole variable domain, remainder taken from reference TRBV18 and TRBJ2-4, is NAGVMQNPRHLVRRRGQEARLRCSPMKGHSHVYWYRQLPEEGLKFMVYLQKENIIDESGMPKERFSAEFPKEGPSILRIQQVVRGDSAAYFCASGVEVAKNIQYFGAGTRLSVL.